Listed below are T cell receptor beta chains from one sample, sequenced in a study of cytomegalovirus exposure and HLA in healthy donors. The table came from immunoSEQ multiplex PCR; TCRdb's copy has only in-frame clones and leaves some out. This sample yields 71,000 or so clones, of which roughly 94% are seen a single time; approximately 3.5% belongs to the top ten. The sequenced sample consisted of PBMCs. The receptors shown here come from a woman younger than 35 in good health and CMV-seropositive. Each CDR3 is given with its conserved first and last residue. D genes are given only for firm matches. A clone size is listed for some rows: how often the clone was seen (once, few, many), or a class if it is expanded.

clone size | J gene | V gene | D gene | CDR3 DNA | CDR3 protein
- | TRBJ2-7 | TRBV4-3 | TRBD1 | TGCGCCAGCTCCTCCGGGACAGGGAACTACGAGCAGTACTTC | CASSSGTGNYEQYF
- | TRBJ1-2 | TRBV21-1 | - | TGTGCCAGCACCGGGACAGGGGAGTATGGCTACACCTTC | CASTGTGEYGYTF
- | TRBJ2-2 | TRBV5-1 | - | TGCGCCAGCAGCTTGTCCAGGGCGGACACCGGGGAGCTGTTTTTT | CASSLSRADTGELFF
- | TRBJ2-1 | TRBV27 | - | TGTGCCAGCAGCCAAGAAGGAGGGAGGAATGAGCAGTTCTTC | CASSQEGGRNEQFF
- | TRBJ1-5 | TRBV7-2 | - | TGTGCCAGCAGCTTTAATGGAGCCCTTAGCAATCAGCCCCAGCATTTT | CASSFNGALSNQPQHF
once | TRBJ2-3 | TRBV5-6 | - | TGTGCCAGCAGCCTCGGTGGGGGGACAGATACGCAGTATTTT | CASSLGGGTDTQYF
- | TRBJ2-3 | TRBV19 | TRBD2 | TGTGCCAGTAGTCCTCAGCGGGGGGGCGAAGATACGCAGTATTTT | CASSPQRGGEDTQYF
once | TRBJ2-3 | TRBV5-8 | - | TGTGCCAGCAGCCCCCGACAGTACACAGATACGCAGTATTTT | CASSPRQYTDTQYF
- | TRBJ2-7 | TRBV2 | - | TGTGCCAGCGCTGTGATGCCAGACAAAAGTTGGTACGAGCAGTACTTC | CASAVMPDKSWYEQYF
once | TRBJ1-2 | TRBV4-1 | - | TGCGCCAGCAGCCAAGGCAGGGGATCGGACTATGGCTACACCTTC | CASSQGRGSDYGYTF
- | TRBJ2-2 | TRBV6-6 | TRBD2 | TGTGCCAGCAGCCGGGGGGGGACCGGGGAGCTGTTTTTT | CASSRGGTGELFF
- | TRBJ2-1 | TRBV27 | TRBD2 | TGTGCCAGCGGTGGGGAGGGCCCCTACAATGAGCAGTTCTTC | CASGGEGPYNEQFF
- | TRBJ2-1 | TRBV28 | - | TGTGCCAGCAGTTTACCTTCCGGGAGAGGGCTACACGATGAGCAGTTCTTC | CASSLPSGRGLHDEQFF
- | TRBJ1-2 | TRBV7-9 | - | TGTGCCAGCAGCTGGTTGGACATTACGGATGGCTACACCTTC | CASSWLDITDGYTF
- | TRBJ1-5 | TRBV18 | - | TGTGCCAGCTCAGGCGGGGGAGGGAATCAGCCCCAGCATTTT | CASSGGGGNQPQHF
- | TRBJ2-7 | TRBV18 | TRBD1 | TGTGCCAGCTCATCAGGACAGGGCTACGAGCAGTACTTC | CASSSGQGYEQYF
once | TRBJ2-1 | TRBV4-2 | - | TGTGCCAGCAGCCCATCGCCTCCAGGGGACTCCTACAATGAGCAGTTCTTC | CASSPSPPGDSYNEQFF
- | TRBJ1-2 | TRBV4-3 | - | TGCGCCAGCAGCCTGGGAGTGACGAGTTCACCTAACTATGGCTACACCTTC | CASSLGVTSSPNYGYTF
- | TRBJ1-1 | TRBV6-6 | TRBD1 | TGTGCCAGCATCATTTTGACAGGGGGCGCAGGCACTGAAGCTTTCTTT | CASIILTGGAGTEAFF
- | TRBJ2-5 | TRBV11-1 | TRBD1 | TGTGCCAGCAACGACAGGGTTGAAGAGACCCAGTACTTC | CASNDRVEETQYF
- | TRBJ1-1 | TRBV7-9 | - | TGTGCCAGCAGCTTACAGGAGAACACTGAAGCTTTCTTT | CASSLQENTEAFF
- | TRBJ2-3 | TRBV9 | - | TGTGCCAGCAGCGGTATTAGCTGGGGGGGCCTAGATACGCAGTATTTT | CASSGISWGGLDTQYF
- | TRBJ2-7 | TRBV28 | - | TGTGCCATCGAACCCGGGTCATCCTACGAGCAGTACTTC | CAIEPGSSYEQYF
- | TRBJ2-5 | TRBV6-4 | - | TGTGCCAGCAGTGACTCGCCGGGAACGGAGACCCAGTACTTC | CASSDSPGTETQYF
- | TRBJ1-6 | TRBV4-1 | TRBD1 | TGCGCCAGCAGTCCCACCACAGGGGGATACTCACCCCTCCACTTT | CASSPTTGGYSPLHF
- | TRBJ2-1 | TRBV27 | - | TGTGCCAGCAGTTGGGGGGACTACAATGAGCAGTTCTTC | CASSWGDYNEQFF
- | TRBJ2-1 | TRBV6-1 | - | TGTGCCAGCAGTCATAGTCTAGGAGATGAGCAGTTCTTC | CASSHSLGDEQFF
- | TRBJ1-3 | TRBV15 | - | TGTGCCACCAGCAGAGATTTCGACAGCTCTGGAAACACCATATATTTT | CATSRDFDSSGNTIYF
- | TRBJ1-2 | TRBV9 | - | TGTGCCAGCAGCGTAGATCCGGGGACTAACTATGGCTACACCTTC | CASSVDPGTNYGYTF
- | TRBJ2-1 | TRBV5-8 | TRBD2 | TGTGCCAGCAGCTTGGATGGGACTAGCGGGAGACTTTCCTACAATGAGCAGTTCTTC | CASSLDGTSGRLSYNEQFF
- | TRBJ1-1 | TRBV5-8 | TRBD1 | TGTGCCAGCAGCTTGACGGGACAGGCTATGAACACTGAAGCTTTCTTT | CASSLTGQAMNTEAFF
- | TRBJ2-1 | TRBV4-3 | - | TGCGCCAGCAGCCAGGACTACCGTCTCGGGGGAGGCATCGGCAATGAGCAGTTCTTC | CASSQDYRLGGGIGNEQFF
- | TRBJ1-2 | TRBV19 | TRBD1 | TGTGCCAGTAGTATGCAGGGGGATGGCTACACCTTC | CASSMQGDGYTF
- | TRBJ2-1 | TRBV7-9 | - | TGTGCCAGCAGCTTAGATGCCCACTATTCCCAGTTCTTC | CASSLDAHYSQFF
- | TRBJ1-2 | TRBV15 | TRBD1 | TGTGCCACCAGCAGTGTCAGGGGGGACAACTATGGCTACACCTTC | CATSSVRGDNYGYTF
- | TRBJ1-5 | TRBV7-2 | - | TGTGCCAGCAGCTTAGTGGCAGGGAACAATCAGCCCCAGCATTTT | CASSLVAGNNQPQHF
- | TRBJ2-3 | TRBV7-8 | TRBD2 | TGTGCCAGCAGCCGACGACTAGCGGGGGGGGGCACAGATACGCAGTATTTT | CASSRRLAGGGTDTQYF
- | TRBJ2-1 | TRBV28 | TRBD2 | TGTGCCAGCAGTCTGGGGACTAGCCCGTTCTTC | CASSLGTSPFF
- | TRBJ1-2 | TRBV6-5 | TRBD1 | TGTGCCAGCCTCAGAGCTAGGGGGCACTATGGCTACACCTTC | CASLRARGHYGYTF
- | TRBJ2-7 | TRBV5-4 | TRBD1 | TGTGCCAGCAGCTTGGCAGGGGGCCCCTACGAGCAGTACTTC | CASSLAGGPYEQYF
- | TRBJ1-1 | TRBV25-1 | - | TGTGCCAGCAGTGAATATCATGCAGGGATAGCTGAAGCTTTCTTT | CASSEYHAGIAEAFF
- | TRBJ1-4 | TRBV9 | - | TGTGCCAGCAGCTCAACTCCCGCGAGTGTGAATGAACAACTGTTTTTT | CASSSTPASVNEQLFF
- | TRBJ2-3 | TRBV4-3 | TRBD1 | TGCGCCAGCAGCCAAGATGAGGATACAGGGGAATCAGCGCAGTATTTT | CASSQDEDTGESAQYF
- | TRBJ1-3 | TRBV5-4 | - | TGTGCCAGCAGCTTGATCGAGGGAAACACCATATATTTT | CASSLIEGNTIYF
- | TRBJ1-2 | TRBV4-3 | TRBD1 | TGCGCCAGCAGCGTTCAGGGGGGAGACTATGGCTACACCTTC | CASSVQGGDYGYTF
- | TRBJ1-2 | TRBV4-3 | - | TGCGCCAGCAGCCAACCGGGGTCGAGGTATGGCTACACCTTC | CASSQPGSRYGYTF
once | TRBJ2-7 | TRBV27 | - | TGTGCCAGCAGTCCGACAGGAGACTACGAGCAGTACTTC | CASSPTGDYEQYF
- | TRBJ2-5 | TRBV18 | - | TGTGCCAGCTCACAGGCAATGGGGGCTGCCGAGACCCAGTACTTC | CASSQAMGAAETQYF
- | TRBJ2-7 | TRBV13 | TRBD1 | TGTGCCAGCAGCTGGACAGGGGGCTGGGGCGAGCAGTACTTC | CASSWTGGWGEQYF
- | TRBJ1-4 | TRBV2 | - | TGTGCCAGCAGCGCCATCGGGATAACTAATGAAAAACTGTTTTTT | CASSAIGITNEKLFF
once | TRBJ2-5 | TRBV7-9 | TRBD1 | TGTGCCAGCAGCTTAGTACGGGACAGTCGGGAGACCCAGTACTTC | CASSLVRDSRETQYF